These 32 T cell receptor beta chains share one sample of origin, sequenced in a study of neurological immune-mediated disorders. TCRdb recomputed calls from the 5' RACE reads with MiXCR, one row per CDR3 protein. Among tens of thousands of distinct CDR3 sequences listed, roughly 17% were seen once. Specimen: PBMCs. The source of these receptors is a woman in her forties in good health.

This clonotype was detected many times. The chain joins TRBV6-1 to TRBJ2-1; the match to TRBD2 covers 14 bases. CDR1 and CDR2 from the germline V gene are MNHNS and SASEGT. The CDR3 has 17 residues. After removal of 4 bases from V and 6 bases from J, the junction contained 8 bases not matched to a gene. DNA for the CDR3: TGTGCCAGCAGTGTGACTAGCGGGGGGGCTGGGGGCAATGAGCAGTTCTTC. Its translation is CASSVTSGGAGGNEQFF.

This clonotype was counted ten times or more. The gene calls are TRBV6-2 or TRBV6-3 and TRBJ2-3; perhaps TRBD2 as D (5 bases). Trimming took 5 bases from V and 5 from J, leaving 11 bases between them. Germline V gene data show CDR1 as MNHEY and CDR2 as SVGEGT. This CDR3 comprises 13 residues. CDR3 loop: CASSDGREDTQYF. CDR3 DNA: TGTGCCAGCAGTGACGGACGGGAAGATACGCAGTATTTT.

This clonotype was seen at least ten times. The chain uses TRBV4-1 and TRBJ2-2; unclear D gene. Trimming left V 1 base short and J 2 bases short, with 14 bases between. The length of the CDR3 is 17 residues. Per germline, CDR1 MGHRA and CDR2 YSYEKL. CDR3 in DNA: TGCGCCAGCAGCCAAGTCGACTTAGGTTTCAACACCGGGGAGCTGTTTTTT. Protein sequence: CASSQVDLGFNTGELFF.

This clonotype occurred many times. The rearrangement uses TRBV7-8 and TRBJ2-3; 9 bases fit TRBD1. V was pared by 5 bases and J by 4 bases, with 10 bases of the junction left unmatched. CDR1 and CDR2 from the germline V gene are SGHVS and FQNEAQ. This CDR3 spans 16 amino acids. The CDR3 DNA reads TGTGCCAGCAGCCGCCGGCGGACAGGGGATGCAGATACGCAGTATTTT. Its protein product is CASSRRRTGDADTQYF. Full variable domain (outside the CDR3, taken from reference TRBV7-8 and TRBJ2-3): GAGVSQSPRYKVAKRGQDVALRCDPISGHVSLFWYQQALGQGPEFLTYFQNEAQLDKSGLPSDRFFAERPEGSVSTLKIQRTQQEDSAVYLCASSRRRTGDADTQYFGPGTRLTVL.

This clonotype was detected many times. This chain links TRBV15 with TRBJ2-6; 10 bases map to TRBD1. The CDR3 extends over 17 amino acids. With V trimmed by 6 bases and J by 3 bases, 8 bases remained unmatched. Germline values: CDR1 LNHNV, CDR2 YYDKDF (reference sequence). The CDR3 region has the DNA TGTGCCACCAGTCCGGGACAGGGGAGGGGTGGGGCCAACGTCCTGACTTTC. Translating it yields CATSPGQGRGGANVLTF. Full variable domain (rest looked up from reference TRBV15 and TRBJ2-6): DAMVIQNPRYQVTQFGKPVTLSCSQTLNHNVMYWYQQKSSQAPKLLFHYYDKDFNNEADTPDNFQSRRPNTSFCFLDIRSPGLGDTAMYLCATSPGQGRGGANVLTFGAGSRLTVL.

This clonotype was seen ten or more times. The CDR3 here is CASSTGPGYKNIQYF. The CDR3 DNA is TGTGCCAGCAGCACAGGGCCAGGTTACAAAAACATTCAGTACTTC. V is TRBV7-2 and J is TRBJ2-4; maybe TRBD1 (6 bases). Germline assignment: CDR1 SGHTA and CDR2 FQGNSA. V dropped 5 bases and J dropped 3 bases, with 14 bases sitting between them. This CDR3 has 15 residues.

This clonotype was counted at least ten times. The rearrangement uses TRBV12-3 or TRBV12-4 and TRBJ1-2, with TRBD1 as a possible D gene (5 bases). This CDR3 has 13 residues. V was clipped by 6 bases and J by 4 bases, with 12 bases between them. This chain's CDR3 is CASSTGRLYGYTF. DNA for the CDR3: TGTGCCAGCAGCACGGGACGGCTCTATGGCTACACCTTC.

The V call is TRBV20-1, the J call TRBJ1-2; 8 nucleotides align to TRBD1. Germline loops: CDR1 DFQATT, CDR2 SNEGSKA (reference sequence). Losses at the gene ends were 3 bases for V and 4 bases for J; bases not matched to a gene: 13. This CDR3 is 16 amino acids long. CDR3: CSARGPETGVFYGYTF. CDR3 DNA: TGCAGTGCTAGGGGGCCGGAGACAGGGGTTTTCTATGGCTACACCTTC.

This clonotype has at least ten counts. The V call is TRBV20-1, the J call TRBJ1-1; no definite D call. V was cut by 1 base and J by 5 bases, with 8 bases left in between. CDR3 length: 12 residues. Germline assignment: CDR1 DFQATT and CDR2 SNEGSKA (reference sequence). The CDR3 spells CSARVGGTEAFF. The DNA for the CDR3 is TGCAGTGCTAGAGTGGGTGGAACTGAAGCTTTCTTT.

Ten or more counts support this clonotype. J is TRBJ1-1 and V is TRBV7-2, with unresolved D. The CDR3 has 16 amino acids. Trimming removed 5 bases at V and 5 bases at J, with 21 bases between. The germline CDR1 and CDR2 sequences are SGHTA and FQGNSA. The CDR3 DNA is TGTGCCAGCAGCCCTCCGTTGAGGGAGAGAGGAACTGAAGCTTTCTTT. Its protein product is CASSPPLRERGTEAFF. Filled out from reference TRBV7-2 and TRBJ1-1, the complete variable domain reads GAGVSQSPSNKVTEKGKDVELRCDPISGHTALYWYRQSLGQGLEFLIYFQGNSAPDKSGLPSDRFSAERTGGSVSTLTIQRTQQEDSAVYLCASSPPLRERGTEAFFGQGTRLTVV.

This clonotype has a count of ten or more. The V call is TRBV12-3 or TRBV12-4, the J call TRBJ2-1; no definite D call. Trimming left V 5 bases short and J 8 bases short, with 25 bases between. The CDR3 extends over 17 amino acids. CDR3: CASSGGSGSSSWDEQFF. In DNA form, the CDR3 reads TGTGCCAGCAGTGGCGGTTCGGGCAGCAGCTCCTGGGATGAGCAGTTCTTC.

This clonotype was picked up many times. The chain is built from TRBV3-1 and TRBJ1-1; 7 positions agree with TRBD1. The junction had 8 bases not matched to a gene; V was cut back by 5 bases and J by 11 bases. This CDR3 is 12 amino acids long. CDR1 and CDR2 (germline): LGHDT, YNNKEL (reference sequence). The CDR3: CASSYGQDEAFF. The CDR3 DNA follows: TGTGCCAGCAGCTATGGACAGGACGAGGCTTTCTTT.

Many counts were recorded for this clonotype. V gene TRBV6-5 combines with J gene TRBJ2-5, with 7 bases that match TRBD1. The ends lost 2 bases at V and 5 bases at J; junction bases unmatched: 5. Germline V gene sequence: CDR1 MNHEY, CDR2 SVGAGI. This CDR3 is 14 amino acids long. The CDR3 sequence: CASSYTGERETQYF. In DNA, the CDR3 is TGTGCCAGCAGTTACACAGGGGAGAGGGAGACCCAGTACTTC.

A few counts support this clonotype. This chain links TRBV6-1 with TRBJ1-5, with D possibly matching TRBD1 (5 bases). The CDR3 has 14 amino acids. Germline CDR1 MNHNS, CDR2 SASEGT. The V and J ends lost 3 bases and 9 bases respectively, with 15 bases between them. CDR3 nucleotide sequence: TGTGCCAGCAGTGAGTTGCGGGGCCAGTGGCCCCAGCATTTT. Translated: CASSELRGQWPQHF.

Many counts were recorded for this clonotype. V and J are TRBV13 and TRBJ2-1; D remains unclear. Germline V lookup: CDR1 PRHDT, CDR2 FYEKMQ (reference sequence). V was pared by 3 bases and J by 3 bases, with 6 bases between. There are 13 residues in the CDR3. CDR3 sequence reads: CASSFLGYNEQFF. The CDR3 DNA follows: TGTGCCAGCAGCTTCCTGGGCTACAATGAGCAGTTCTTC.

The J gene is TRBJ1-5, the V gene TRBV20-1; D is undetermined. In germline, CDR1 is DFQATT, CDR2 SNEGSKA (reference sequence). The V gene lost 3 bases and the J gene lost 5 bases, with 11 bases spanning the gap. The CDR3 is made up of 13 amino acids. This CDR3 reads CSASKGRDQPQHF. The CDR3 nucleotides are TGCAGTGCTAGTAAAGGGAGGGATCAGCCCCAGCATTTT.

This clonotype was counted at least ten times. The chain uses TRBV18 and TRBJ1-6; maybe TRBD1 (5 bases). CDR1 is KGHSH, CDR2 LQKENI, per germline. CDR3 length: 13 amino acids. V was cut by 6 bases and J by 6 bases, with 9 bases left in between. DNA of the CDR3: TGTGCCAGCTCCGGGACTCCTAATTCACCCCTCCACTTT. Encoded protein: CASSGTPNSPLHF. Full variable domain (remainder filled in from reference TRBV18 and TRBJ1-6): NAGVMQNPRHLVRRRGQEARLRCSPMKGHSHVYWYRQLPEEGLKFMVYLQKENIIDESGMPKERFSAEFPKEGPSILRIQQVVRGDSAAYFCASSGTPNSPLHFGNGTRLTVT.

This clonotype was counted ten times or more. The V gene is TRBV28, the J gene TRBJ2-1; 12 positions match TRBD1. The length of the CDR3 is 16 residues. Germline V lookup: CDR1 MDHEN, CDR2 SYDVKM. V trimming: 3 bases; J trimming: 7 bases; junction bases outside the gene matches: 7. The CDR3 nucleotides read TGTGCCAGCAGTTTCCCGGGACAGGGGGCGGGGAATGAGCAGTTCTTC. Residues: CASSFPGQGAGNEQFF.

This clonotype has ten or more counts. The V and J genes are TRBV28 and TRBJ2-7; D might be TRBD1 (7 bases). In germline, CDR1 is MDHEN, CDR2 SYDVKM. CDR3 length equals 14 residues. Trimming shortened V by 10 bases and J by 1 base, and 17 bases separated the two germline ends. Here the CDR3 reads CATTGDSYSYEQYV. CDR3 DNA sequence: TGTGCCACTACGGGGGACAGCTATTCCTACGAGCAGTACGTC.

The chain joins TRBV7-2 to TRBJ1-6; D is unclear. The length of the CDR3 is 15 residues. In germline, CDR1 is SGHTA, CDR2 FQGNSA. The germline V and J ends were trimmed by 6 bases and 6 bases, with 15 bases remaining between them. CDR3 in amino acids: CASRNWQEVNSPLHF. CDR3 DNA: TGTGCCAGCAGAAACTGGCAGGAGGTTAATTCACCCCTCCACTTT.

This clonotype was counted a few times. The chain recombines TRBV21-1 with TRBJ1-1; TRBD1, as called in the table, went unchecked against the DNA. TRBV21-1 is an annotated pseudogene. There are 15 residues in the CDR3. CDR3 DNA sequence: TGTGCCAGCAGTAATCTCAGGGGGACTAACACTGAAGCTTTCTTT. It codes for CASSNLRGTNTEAFF.

Many counts were recorded for this clonotype. This chain joins TRBV5-1 and TRBJ2-3; the match to TRBD2 covers 10 bases. The CDR3 runs to 17 residues. The V gene's germline CDR1 is SGHRS and CDR2 YFSETQ. V lost 2 bases to trimming and J lost 0 bases; unmatched junction nucleotides: 6. This CDR3 reads CASSFTAGGPSTDTQYF. CDR3 bases: TGCGCCAGCAGCTTTACAGCGGGGGGGCCTAGCACAGATACGCAGTATTTT.

This clonotype was counted at least ten times. The chain carries TRBV5-1 and TRBJ2-3, with unresolved D. V lost 0 bases and J lost 0, with 11 bases in between. Looked up from germline, CDR1 is SGHRS and CDR2 is YFSETQ. The CDR3 is 16 residues long. For the CDR3, the DNA is TGCGCCAGCAGCTTGGGGCAGCTAACTAGCACAGATACGCAGTATTTT. It yields the protein CASSLGQLTSTDTQYF.

This clonotype was observed many times. The chain uses TRBV4-3 and TRBJ2-1; 10 bases line up with TRBD2. V was pared by 4 bases and J by 5 bases, with 8 bases of the junction left unmatched. CDR3 length: 16 amino acids. Germline values: CDR1 LGHNA, CDR2 YSLEER. CDR3 sequence: CASSRYSGGPDNEQFF. The CDR3 DNA is TGCGCCAGCAGCCGCTATAGCGGGGGGCCAGACAATGAGCAGTTCTTC.

Many counts were recorded for this clonotype. The chain has TRBV4-1 and TRBJ2-1; 13 nucleotides line up with TRBD2. Unmatched junction bases numbered 6, after V lost 0 bases and J lost 7 bases. The CDR3 length is 17 residues. Looked up from germline, CDR1 is MGHRA and CDR2 is YSYEKL. CDR3 region: CASSQDPGTSGVNEQFF. The CDR3 DNA reads TGCGCCAGCAGCCAAGATCCCGGGACTAGCGGGGTTAATGAGCAGTTCTTC.

This clonotype has a single count. The chain recombines TRBV20-1 with TRBJ2-2; D assignment may be TRBD1 or TRBD2 (5 bases each). The germline V gene has CDR1 DFQATT and CDR2 SNEGSKA (reference sequence). Trimming took 1 base from V and 10 from J, leaving 19 bases between them. The CDR3 is 15 residues long. The CDR3 here is CSARVNAGTPAELFF. The CDR3 DNA follows: TGCAGTGCTAGAGTAAACGCTGGGACCCCCGCGGAGCTGTTTTTT.

There are a few counts of this clonotype. Given a much more abundant clone one base away, this may be a read error. The chain recombines TRBV5-1 with TRBJ1-2; the match to TRBD1 covers 7 bases. The CDR3 contains 14 residues. Germline V gene lookup returns CDR1 SGHRS and CDR2 YFSETQ. CDR3 sequence: CASSLTGVAYGCTF. The CDR3 region has the DNA TGCGCCAGCAGCTTAACAGGGGTCGCCTATGGCTGCACCTTC.

This clonotype was found a few times. This rearrangement joins TRBV20-1 to TRBJ2-3; D ambiguous. This CDR3 contains 16 residues. CDR1 is DFQATT and CDR2 is SNEGSKA in the germline V gene (reference sequence). With 4 bases removed from V and 1 base from J, the gap between germline ends came to 18 bases. The CDR3 sequence is CSATNPFGRRTDTQYF. The CDR3 nucleotides are TGCAGTGCTACCAACCCCTTTGGCCGCCGCACAGATACGCAGTATTTT.

This clonotype has more than one count but fewer than ten. The chain is built from TRBV7-2 and TRBJ2-5, with 7 positions matching TRBD2. CDR3 length: 14 residues. The germline V gene encodes CDR1 SGHTA and CDR2 FQGNSA. J gave up 7 bases and V 5 bases, and 10 bases lay outside the gene matches. Here the CDR3 DNA reads TGTGCCAGCAGCACAGGACTAGGTCAGGGGACCCAGTACTTC. Its protein is CASSTGLGQGTQYF.

This clonotype was counted at least ten times. The chain employs TRBV12-3 or TRBV12-4 and TRBJ2-1, with a possible D match to TRBD2 (6 bases). The CDR3 spans 15 residues. The germline V and J ends were trimmed by 0 bases and 7 bases, with 13 bases remaining between them. Here the CDR3 DNA reads TGTGCCAGCAGTTTAGCTAGCGGACTTGGGAATGAGCAGTTCTTC. This gives the protein CASSLASGLGNEQFF.

The chain uses TRBV5-1 and TRBJ2-2; D is unresolved. The germline V gene has CDR1 SGHRS and CDR2 YFSETQ. The CDR3 runs 14 residues. V was clipped by 0 bases and J by 7 bases, with 10 bases between them. CDR3: CASSLDQVGGELFF. The CDR3 DNA follows: TGCGCCAGCAGCTTGGACCAGGTCGGCGGGGAGCTGTTTTTT.

This clonotype was picked up many times. CDR3 sequence (DNA): TGTGCCAGCAGCTTGGGAAGGGACGGCAACACCTACGAGCAGTACTTC. Encoded protein: CASSLGRDGNTYEQYF. The V and J genes are TRBV7-9 and TRBJ2-7; the D call may be TRBD1 or TRBD2 (5 bases each). The germline CDR1 and CDR2 sequences are SEHNR and FQNEAQ (reference sequence). This CDR3 is built from 16 residues. V was trimmed by 3 bases and J by 2 bases, leaving 17 bases between them.